This TCR beta chain was profiled in a study of T-cell memory formation after mild COVID-19. Study-wide results and limits: Within pre-infection memory, some responding clones were found, suggesting cross-reactive memory joined.

V was clipped by 1 base and J by 1 base; unmatched bases: 5. The CDR3 sequence is 16 residues long. The germline V gene has CDR1 SEHNR and CDR2 FQNEAQ (reference sequence). Sample barcodes and UMIs were carried by the TCR alpha and TCR beta cDNA libraries that 5'RACE generated with constant-segment primers. TCRdb itself ran the 5' RACE reads through MiXCR, one entry per CDR3 protein. The sample lists tens of thousands of distinct CDR3 sequences, around 10% seen once, with more than 20% in the top ten. A note on this clonotype: The target antigen is unknown.

Sequencing was done on a sample of PBMCs or a T cell subset sorted from them (not recorded which). The chain carries TRBV7-9 and TRBJ2-5; 8 bases are a match to TRBD1. The TCR comes from a man aged 18-30 years who had mild COVID-19 (a few samples of this study predate the infection). Cell type and time point are not known. In nucleotides, the CDR3 is TGTGCCAGCAGCTTAGGTGACAGGGGTTTCCAAGAGACCCAGTACTTC. Translated: CASSLGDRGFQETQYF.